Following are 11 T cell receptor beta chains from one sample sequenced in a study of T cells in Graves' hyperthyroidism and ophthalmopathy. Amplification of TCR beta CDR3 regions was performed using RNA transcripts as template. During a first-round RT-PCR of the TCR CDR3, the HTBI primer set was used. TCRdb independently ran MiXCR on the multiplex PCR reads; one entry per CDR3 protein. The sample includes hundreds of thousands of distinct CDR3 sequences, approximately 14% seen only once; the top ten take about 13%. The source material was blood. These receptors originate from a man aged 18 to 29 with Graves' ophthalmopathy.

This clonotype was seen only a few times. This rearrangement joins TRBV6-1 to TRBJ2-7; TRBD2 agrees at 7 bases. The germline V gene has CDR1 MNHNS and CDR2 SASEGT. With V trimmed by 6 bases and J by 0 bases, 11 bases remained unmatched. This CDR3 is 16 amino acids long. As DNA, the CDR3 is TGTGCCAGCAGGGGGTGGGGGGGAATCAGCTCCTACGAGCAGTACTTC. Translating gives CASRGWGGISSYEQYF.

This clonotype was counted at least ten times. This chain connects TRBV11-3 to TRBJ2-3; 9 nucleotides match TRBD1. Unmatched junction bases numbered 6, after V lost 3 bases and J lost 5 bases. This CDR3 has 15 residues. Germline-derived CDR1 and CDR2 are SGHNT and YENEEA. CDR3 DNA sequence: TGTGCCAGCAGCTTTTCCGGGACAGGGAGAGATACGCAGTATTTT. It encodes CASSFSGTGRDTQYF.

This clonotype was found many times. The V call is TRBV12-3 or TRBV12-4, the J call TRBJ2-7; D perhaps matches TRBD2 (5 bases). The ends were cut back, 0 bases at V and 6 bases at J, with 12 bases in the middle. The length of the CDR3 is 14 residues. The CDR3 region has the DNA TGTGCCAGCAGTTTAGCGGGTGATCGGGGCGAGCAGTACTTC. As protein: CASSLAGDRGEQYF.

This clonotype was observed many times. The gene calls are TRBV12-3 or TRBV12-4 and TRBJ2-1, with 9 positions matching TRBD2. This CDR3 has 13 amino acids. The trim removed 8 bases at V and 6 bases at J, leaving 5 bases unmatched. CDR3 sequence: CASSGRGGNEQFF. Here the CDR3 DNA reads TGTGCCAGCTCTGGGCGGGGGGGCAATGAGCAGTTCTTC.

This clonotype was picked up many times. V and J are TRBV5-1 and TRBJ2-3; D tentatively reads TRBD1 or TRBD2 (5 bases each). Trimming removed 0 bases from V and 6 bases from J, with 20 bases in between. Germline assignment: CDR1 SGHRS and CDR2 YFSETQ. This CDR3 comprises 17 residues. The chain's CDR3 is CASSLDSGRDLPDTQYF. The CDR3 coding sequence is TGCGCCAGCAGCTTGGACTCGGGCAGGGACCTCCCGGATACGCAGTATTTT.

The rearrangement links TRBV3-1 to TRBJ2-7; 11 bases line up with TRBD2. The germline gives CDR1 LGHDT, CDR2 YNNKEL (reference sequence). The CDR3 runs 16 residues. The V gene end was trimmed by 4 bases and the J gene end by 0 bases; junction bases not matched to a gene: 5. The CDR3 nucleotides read TGTGCCAGCAGCCCGCGACTAGCGGGGAGCTCCTACGAGCAGTACTTC. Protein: CASSPRLAGSSYEQYF.

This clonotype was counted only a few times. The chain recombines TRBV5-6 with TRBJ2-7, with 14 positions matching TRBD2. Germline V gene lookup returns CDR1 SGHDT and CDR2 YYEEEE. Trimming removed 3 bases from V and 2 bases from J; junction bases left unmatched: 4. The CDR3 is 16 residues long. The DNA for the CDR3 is TGTGCCAGCAGCTCAGGACTAGCGGGAGGTACCTACGAGCAGTACTTC. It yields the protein CASSSGLAGGTYEQYF.

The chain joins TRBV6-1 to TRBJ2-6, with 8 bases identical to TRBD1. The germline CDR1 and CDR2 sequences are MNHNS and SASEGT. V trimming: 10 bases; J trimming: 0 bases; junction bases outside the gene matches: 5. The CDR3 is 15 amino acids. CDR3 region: CAMGTGTSGANVLTF. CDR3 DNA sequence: TGTGCCATGGGGACAGGAACCTCTGGGGCCAACGTCCTGACTTTC.

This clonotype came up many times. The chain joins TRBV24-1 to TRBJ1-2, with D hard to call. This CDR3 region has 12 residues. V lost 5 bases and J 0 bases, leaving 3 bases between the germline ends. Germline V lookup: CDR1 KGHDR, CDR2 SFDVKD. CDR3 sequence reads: CATSVANYGYTF. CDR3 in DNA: TGTGCCACCAGTGTGGCTAACTATGGCTACACCTTC.

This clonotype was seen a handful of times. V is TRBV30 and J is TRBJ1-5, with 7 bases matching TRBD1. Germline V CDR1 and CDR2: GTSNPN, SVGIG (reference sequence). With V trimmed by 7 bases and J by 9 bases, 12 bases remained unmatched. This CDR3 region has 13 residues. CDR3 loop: CAYTQTGRTPQHF. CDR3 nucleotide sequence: TGTGCCTACACCCAGACAGGGAGGACGCCCCAGCATTTT.

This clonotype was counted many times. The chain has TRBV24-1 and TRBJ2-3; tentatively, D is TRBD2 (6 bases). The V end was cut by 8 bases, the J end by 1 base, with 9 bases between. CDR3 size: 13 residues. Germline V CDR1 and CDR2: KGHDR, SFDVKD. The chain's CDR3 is CATKLAGTDTQYF. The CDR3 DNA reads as TGTGCCACCAAGTTAGCGGGCACAGATACGCAGTATTTT.